The 23 T cell receptor beta chains listed next were all sequenced from one sample in a study of PD-1 blockade in classical Hodgkin lymphoma (dated by TCRdb to the early 2020s). Receptors were amplified or captured by the immunoSEQ multiplex PCR assay. Entries here come from immuneACCESS through TCRdb and include only in-frame sequences with V and J called. Some clones fail to appear in such tables; in the studies checked, an unresolved V gene covers under half of the shortfall, and the cause of the remainder is unknown. The sample contains 110,000 or so clones, around 90% of them found a single time. Jointly, the top ten make up around 20% of the sample. The sample's time point label is to be understood as: cycle 4 day 1 (C4D1), after 6 weeks of nivolumab. Every trial patient had relapsed after autologous stem cell transplantation, and cohorts A, B and C differed in prior brentuximab vedotin exposure.

This material consisted of peripheral blood mononuclear cells (PBMCs), taken before the fourth cycle of nivolumab. The receptors shown here come from a human donor with classical Hodgkin lymphoma.

The rearrangement joins TRBV5-5 to TRBJ1-5; D possibly corresponds to TRBD1 (6 bases). Germline CDR1 and CDR2: SGHKS and YYEKEE (reference sequence). This CDR3 contains 15 residues. The germline V and J ends were trimmed by 0 bases and 6 bases, with 13 bases remaining between them. CDR3 region: CASSLGHPGAQPQHF. CDR3 sequence (DNA): TGTGCCAGCAGCTTGGGGCACCCGGGGGCTCAGCCCCAGCATTTT.

The chain has TRBV20-1 and TRBJ1-1, with D hard to call. CDR3 length equals 11 residues. From germline, CDR1 is DFQATT and CDR2 SNEGSKA (reference sequence). Trimming stripped 6 bases from V and 0 bases from J, with 5 bases between. In DNA form, the CDR3 reads TGCAGTGCAATGATGAACACTGAAGCTTTCTTT. Amino acids: CSAMMNTEAFF.

The rearrangement joins TRBV5-4 to TRBJ2-3, with no clear D. Germline V gene lookup returns CDR1 SGHNT and CDR2 YYREEE (reference sequence). V was pared by 1 base and J by 3 bases, with 6 bases between. The CDR3 extends over 13 amino acids. As DNA, the CDR3 is TGTGCCAGCAGCTTGCTGCAAACAGATACGCAGTATTTT. Translating it yields CASSLLQTDTQYF.

V and J are TRBV19 and TRBJ2-1; 8 nucleotides match TRBD2. Trimming took 7 bases from V and 9 from J; bases not matched to a gene: 8. This CDR3 comprises 13 residues. CDR1 is LNHDA and CDR2 is SQIVND in the germline V gene (reference sequence). The CDR3 is CASNAAGVIEQFF. As DNA, the CDR3 is TGTGCCAGTAATGCAGCGGGAGTGATTGAGCAGTTCTTC.

This clone was seen only a few times. The chain links TRBV27 to TRBJ1-1; D call uncertain. This CDR3 comprises 12 residues. V lost 6 bases, J lost 4 bases, and 9 bases lay in between. From germline, CDR1 is MNHEY and CDR2 SMNVEV (reference sequence). The CDR3 protein is CASRALGTEAFF. The CDR3 region has the DNA TGTGCCAGCAGAGCTTTGGGCACTGAAGCTTTCTTT.

The chain is built from TRBV7-2 and TRBJ2-3; TRBD1 matches at 9 bases. With 4 bases clipped from V and 0 bases from J, the junction kept 5 bases outside the gene matches. The CDR3 runs to 16 residues. Germline V gene data show CDR1 as SGHTA and CDR2 as FQGNSA. The CDR3 nucleotides are TGTGCCAGCAGCTCCTGGGGGACAGGGAGCACAGATACGCAGTATTTT. Its translation: CASSSWGTGSTDTQYF.

The V call is TRBV7-9, the J call TRBJ2-1; possibly TRBD2 for D (5 bases). The germline CDR1 and CDR2 sequences are SEHNR and FQNEAQ (reference sequence). V lost 0 bases and J lost 9, with 15 bases in between. The CDR3 has 15 amino acids. The CDR3 here is CASSLAGPGWGEQFF. The CDR3 DNA sequence: TGTGCCAGCAGCTTAGCAGGGCCGGGGTGGGGTGAGCAGTTCTTC. Filled out from reference TRBV7-9 and TRBJ2-1, the complete variable domain reads DTGVSQNPRHKITKRGQNVTFRCDPISEHNRLYWYRQTLGQGPEFLTYFQNEAQLEKSRLLSDRFSAERPKGSFSTLEIQRTEQGDSAMYLCASSLAGPGWGEQFFGPGTRLTVL.

The J gene is TRBJ2-2, the V gene TRBV6-6; 9 nucleotides line up with TRBD1. The CDR3 has 16 amino acids. The V segment lost 8 bases and the J segment 0 bases; nucleotides outside the gene matches: 7. Germline V CDR1 and CDR2: MNHNY, SVGAGI (reference sequence). In DNA form, the CDR3 reads TGTGCCAGCCGTACCGGGACAGGGCCGAACACCGGGGAGCTGTTTTTT. Protein sequence: CASRTGTGPNTGELFF.

V gene TRBV18 combines with J gene TRBJ1-5; perhaps TRBD1 as D (5 bases). V was clipped by 1 base and J by 2 bases, with 12 bases between them. Germline V lookup: CDR1 KGHSH, CDR2 LQKENI. The CDR3 runs 16 residues. CDR3 coding DNA: TGTGCCAGCTCACCACGTTTCAGGGAGGGCAATCAGCCCCAGCATTTT. Its protein product is CASSPRFREGNQPQHF.

V usage is TRBV11-2 and J usage is TRBJ1-2, with 7 bases fitting TRBD1. Germline loops: CDR1 SGHAT, CDR2 FQNNGV. V lost 1 base to trimming and J lost 3 bases; unmatched junction nucleotides: 8. The CDR3 sequence is 16 residues long. The CDR3 nucleotides read TGTGCCAGCAGCTTAGTCCCAGGGGGTGCTTACTATGGCTACACCTTC. Translating it yields CASSLVPGGAYYGYTF.

The gene calls are TRBV7-2 and TRBJ2-1, with D possibly TRBD1 on 6 matching bases. The CDR3 spans 16 residues. Germline loops: CDR1 SGHTA, CDR2 FQGNSA. The V end lost 1 base, the J end lost 0 bases, and 10 bases lay between the germline ends. The CDR3 DNA is TGTGCCAGCAGCTTAGTGTCAGGGGCCTCCTACAATGAGCAGTTCTTC. This sequence encodes CASSLVSGASYNEQFF.

This sequence joins TRBV14 and TRBJ2-7; D is unresolved. Germline lookup yields CDR1 SGHDN and CDR2 FVKESK. The CDR3 spans 12 residues. The V end lost 2 bases, the J end lost 2 bases, and 4 bases lay between the germline ends. As DNA, the CDR3 is TGTGCCAGCAGCCAATTACCCTACGAGCAGTACTTC. Its translation: CASSQLPYEQYF.

The chain is built from TRBV19 and TRBJ2-7; TRBD1 matches at 9 bases. V shed 6 bases, J shed 1 base, and the junction held 4 bases outside the gene matches. Per germline, CDR1 LNHDA and CDR2 SQIVND (reference sequence). This CDR3 contains 14 residues. The CDR3, as DNA: TGTGCCAGTAGCACAGGGGGCGGATCCTACGAGCAGTACTTC. As protein: CASSTGGGSYEQYF.

The chain links TRBV29-1 to TRBJ2-7; D is tentatively TRBD1 or TRBD2 (5 bases each). Trimming left V 6 bases short and J 2 bases short, with 17 bases between. Germline V gives CDR1 SQVTM, CDR2 ANQGSEA. The CDR3 runs 14 residues. CDR3 in DNA: TGCAGCGTCGCCGGGGCGAAAAGTACCTACGAGCAGTACTTC. It specifies CSVAGAKSTYEQYF.

This rearrangement joins TRBV10-3 to TRBJ2-1; 13 bases line up with TRBD2. Germline V gives CDR1 ENHRY, CDR2 SYGVKD. V lost 10 bases to trimming and J lost 5 bases; unmatched junction nucleotides: 17. There are 18 residues in the CDR3. The CDR3 sequence is CATRGGILAGGPNNEQFF. CDR3 bases: TGTGCCACCCGGGGGGGGATACTAGCGGGAGGGCCGAACAATGAGCAGTTCTTC.

The V call is TRBV7-9, the J call TRBJ1-4; 9 bases align to TRBD1. The CDR3 loop spans 19 amino acids. Germline V lookup: CDR1 SEHNR, CDR2 FQNEAQ (reference sequence). With 5 bases clipped from V and 1 base from J, the junction kept 14 bases outside the gene matches. CDR3 in amino acids: CASSPRDRVFLGTNEKLFF. The CDR3 DNA follows: TGTGCCAGCAGCCCACGGGACAGGGTCTTTTTGGGAACTAATGAAAAACTGTTTTTT.

V is TRBV5-8 and J is TRBJ1-1; D remains unclear. The CDR3 is 15 amino acids. Trimming pared 6 bases from V and 3 bases from J, leaving 18 bases between. Germline V CDR1 and CDR2: SGHTS, YDEGEE. CDR3 sequence reads: CASMERDIVDTEAFF. In nucleotides, the CDR3 is TGTGCCAGCATGGAACGGGATATAGTTGACACTGAAGCTTTCTTT.

The CDR3 DNA sequence: TGTGCCATCAGTGTTCGGGGGGACAACACTGAAGCTTTCTTT. It is translated as CAISVRGDNTEAFF. The chain carries TRBV10-3 and TRBJ1-1, with D possibly being TRBD1 (5 bases). This CDR3 region has 14 residues. The V gene's germline CDR1 is ENHRY and CDR2 SYGVKD. With 4 bases removed from V and 2 bases from J, the gap between germline ends came to 11 bases.

The chain uses TRBV27 and TRBJ2-1; TRBD1 agrees at 11 bases. Trimming cost V 6 bases and J 6 bases; bases outside gene matches: 7. The germline V gene encodes CDR1 MNHEY and CDR2 SMNVEV (reference sequence). This CDR3 has 15 residues. The CDR3 bases are TGTGCCAGCAGCATCGGACAGGGGGCATTCAATGAGCAGTTCTTC. This codes for CASSIGQGAFNEQFF.

The CDR3 bases are TGTGCCAGCAGCCAATTTGGCGGAAACACTGAAGCTTTCTTT. Its translation is CASSQFGGNTEAFF. This chain uses TRBV14 with TRBJ1-1; D not certain. The CDR3 spans 14 residues. V lost 2 bases and J lost 2, with 9 bases in between. The V gene's germline CDR1 is SGHDN and CDR2 FVKESK.

This chain joins TRBV14 and TRBJ2-3; D is unclear. The CDR3 loop spans 12 amino acids. The V gene lost 1 base and the J gene lost 4 bases, with 3 bases spanning the gap. Germline CDR1 reads SGHDN; CDR2 reads FVKESK. CDR3 nucleotides: TGTGCCAGCAGCCAAGGCCCAGATACGCAGTATTTT. This translates into CASSQGPDTQYF.

Only one count was recorded for this clone. The junction departs from germline at one end; a sequencing error may be responsible. The rearrangement links TRBV19 to TRBJ1-2; 7 bases are a match to TRBD1. In germline, CDR1 is LNHDA, CDR2 SQIVND (reference sequence). The CDR3 sequence is 17 residues long. CDR3 sequence reads: CASSTHEQGTLPYGYTF. As DNA, the CDR3 is TGTGCCAGTAGTACCCACGAACAGGGGACACTCCCCTATGGATACACCTTC.

This sequence joins TRBV19 and TRBJ1-2; D unresolved. V was clipped by 7 bases and J by 8 bases, with 23 bases between them. The CDR3 is 15 amino acids. The germline V gene encodes CDR1 LNHDA and CDR2 SQIVND (reference sequence). DNA of the CDR3: TGTGCCAGTATCACCAGTTCGGGGATTGCTCGGGGCTACACCTTC. Translated: CASITSSGIARGYTF.